The text below deals with one T cell receptor (beta chain). The antigen remains unidentified. Here immunoSEQ multiplex PCR was the method, and the copy in TCRdb shows in-frame clones only, minus some. The table has approximately 1,300 clones, around three quarters seen once. Poor-prognosis osteosarcoma patients supplied post-treatment primary, local recurrence and metastasis tumor specimens. CDR3 size: 15 residues. Trimming took 4 bases from V and 2 from J, leaving 12 bases between them. Germline V gives CDR1 MNHNS, CDR2 SASEGT. The data stem from a study of the immune and genomic landscape of osteosarcoma. Study findings and constraints: Five cases had a single hyperexpanded clone dominating the repertoire, all with fewer than 100 T-cell clonotypes.

Source material: primary tumor tissue from the femur. The TCR originated in a man under 40 with osteosarcoma. This chain links TRBV6-1 with TRBJ2-1, with D perhaps matching TRBD2 (6 bases). For the CDR3, the DNA is TGTGCCAGCAGTGCTCACCGGGAGACCTACAATGAGCAGTTCTTC. Translated, it gives CASSAHRETYNEQFF.